This TCR beta chain is drawn from a study of T cell changes during pregnancy in multiple sclerosis. This CDR3 has 16 residues. With V trimmed by 4 bases and J by 4 bases, 9 bases remained unmatched. CDR1 and CDR2 from the germline V gene are LNHDA and SQIVND (reference sequence). The assay was immunoSEQ multiplex PCR, and TCRdb's table has in-frame clones only and misses some. The sample carries about 11,000 clones, about 93% recorded once. The V call is TRBV19, the J call TRBJ1-3; 8 bases map to TRBD1. Sequenced here: CD4+ T cells from peripheral blood mononuclear cells, sampled before pregnancy. This TCR was sampled from a female donor with multiple sclerosis, enrolled in a pregnancy study. This CDR3 reads CASSTGQEIYGNTIYF. The DNA of the CDR3 is TGTGCCAGTAGTACGGGACAGGAAATATACGGAAACACCATATATTTT.